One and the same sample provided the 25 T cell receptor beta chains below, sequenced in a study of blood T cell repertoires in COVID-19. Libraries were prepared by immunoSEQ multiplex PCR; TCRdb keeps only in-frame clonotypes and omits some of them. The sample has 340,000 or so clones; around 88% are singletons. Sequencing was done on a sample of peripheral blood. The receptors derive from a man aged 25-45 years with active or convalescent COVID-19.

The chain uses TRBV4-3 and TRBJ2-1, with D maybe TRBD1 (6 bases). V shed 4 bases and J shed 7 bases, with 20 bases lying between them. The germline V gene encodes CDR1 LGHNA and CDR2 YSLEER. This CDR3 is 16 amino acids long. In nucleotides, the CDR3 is TGCGCCAGCAGCCCCGTGGGGACACCTCGTGGGAATGAGCAGTTCTTC. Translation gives CASSPVGTPRGNEQFF.

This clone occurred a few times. CDR3 DNA: TGCGCCAGCAGCCAATATTTTACAGTGAACACTGAAGCTTTCTTT. The encoded protein is CASSQYFTVNTEAFF. The chain combines TRBV4-1 with TRBJ1-1; D gene ambiguous. Germline lookup yields CDR1 MGHRA and CDR2 YSYEKL. CDR3 length equals 15 residues. Trimming cost V 2 bases and J 0 bases, with 10 bases left between them.

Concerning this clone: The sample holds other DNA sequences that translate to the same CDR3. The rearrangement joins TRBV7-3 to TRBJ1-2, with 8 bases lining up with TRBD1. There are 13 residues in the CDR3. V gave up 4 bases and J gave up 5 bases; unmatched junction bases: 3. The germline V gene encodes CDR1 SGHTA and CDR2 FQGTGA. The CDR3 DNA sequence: TGTGCCAGCAGCTCTACAGGGGGATATGGCTACACCTTC. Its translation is CASSSTGGYGYTF. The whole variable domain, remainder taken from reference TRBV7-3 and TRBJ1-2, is GAGVSQTPSNKVTEKGKYVELRCDPISGHTALYWYRQSLGQGPEFLIYFQGTGAADDSGLPNDRFFAVRPEGSVSTLKIQRTERGDSAVYLCASSSTGGYGYTFGSGTRLTVV.

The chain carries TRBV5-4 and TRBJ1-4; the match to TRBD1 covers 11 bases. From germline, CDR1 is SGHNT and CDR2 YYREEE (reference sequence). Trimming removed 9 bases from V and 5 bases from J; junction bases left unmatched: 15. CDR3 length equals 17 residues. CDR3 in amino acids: CATKPTGTGGSNEKLFF. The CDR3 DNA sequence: TGTGCCACCAAACCCACGGGGACAGGGGGTTCCAATGAAAAACTGTTTTTT.

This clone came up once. CDR3 in amino acids: CATSDAGQAYEQYF. The DNA for the CDR3 is TGTGCCACCAGTGATGCGGGACAGGCCTACGAGCAGTACTTC. The rearrangement joins TRBV24-1 to TRBJ2-7; TRBD1 agrees at 8 bases. V trimming: 3 bases; J trimming: 2 bases; junction bases outside the gene matches: 2. CDR1 is KGHDR and CDR2 is SFDVKD in the germline V gene. The CDR3 is 14 residues long.

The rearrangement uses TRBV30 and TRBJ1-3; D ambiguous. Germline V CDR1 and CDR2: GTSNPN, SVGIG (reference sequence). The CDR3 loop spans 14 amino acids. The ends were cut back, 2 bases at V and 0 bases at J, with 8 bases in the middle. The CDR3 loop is CAWSSRSSGNTIYF. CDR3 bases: TGTGCCTGGAGTTCTCGGTCCTCTGGAAACACCATATATTTT.

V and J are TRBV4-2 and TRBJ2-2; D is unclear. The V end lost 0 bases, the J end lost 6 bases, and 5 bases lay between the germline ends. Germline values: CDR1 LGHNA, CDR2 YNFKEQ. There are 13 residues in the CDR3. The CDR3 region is CASSQDFAGELFF. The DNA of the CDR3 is TGTGCCAGCAGCCAAGATTTCGCCGGGGAGCTGTTTTTT.

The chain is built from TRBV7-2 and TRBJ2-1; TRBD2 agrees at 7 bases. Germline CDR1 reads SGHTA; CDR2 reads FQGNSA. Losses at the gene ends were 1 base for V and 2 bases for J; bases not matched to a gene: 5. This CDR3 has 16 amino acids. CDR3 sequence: CASSLEPSGTYNEQFF. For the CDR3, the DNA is TGTGCCAGCAGCTTAGAGCCTAGCGGTACCTACAATGAGCAGTTCTTC.

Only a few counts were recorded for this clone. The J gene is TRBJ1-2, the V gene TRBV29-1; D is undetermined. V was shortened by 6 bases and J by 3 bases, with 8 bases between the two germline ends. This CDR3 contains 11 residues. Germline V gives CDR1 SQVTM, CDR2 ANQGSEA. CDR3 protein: CSVLRDYGYTF. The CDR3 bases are TGCAGCGTGCTCCGGGACTATGGCTACACCTTC.

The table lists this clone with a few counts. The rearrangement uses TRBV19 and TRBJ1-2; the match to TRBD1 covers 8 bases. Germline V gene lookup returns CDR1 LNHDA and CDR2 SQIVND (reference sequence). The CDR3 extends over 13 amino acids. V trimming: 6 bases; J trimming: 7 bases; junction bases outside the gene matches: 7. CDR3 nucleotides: TGTGCCAGTAGCCCGGACAGGGCCGGTGGCTACACCTTC. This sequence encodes CASSPDRAGGYTF.

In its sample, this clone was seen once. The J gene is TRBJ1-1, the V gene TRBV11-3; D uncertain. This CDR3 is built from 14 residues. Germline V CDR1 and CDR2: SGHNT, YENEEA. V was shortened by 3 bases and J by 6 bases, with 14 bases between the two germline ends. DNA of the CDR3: TGTGCCAGCAGCTTGTCAGGTTGGTACGCTGAAGCTTTCTTT. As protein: CASSLSGWYAEAFF.

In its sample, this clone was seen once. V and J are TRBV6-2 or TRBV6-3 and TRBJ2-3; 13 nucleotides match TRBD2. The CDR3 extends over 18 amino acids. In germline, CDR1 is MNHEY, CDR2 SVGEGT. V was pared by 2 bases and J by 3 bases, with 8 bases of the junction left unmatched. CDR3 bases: TGTGCCAGCAGTTACCGCCGGACTAGCGGGAGAATTACAGATACGCAGTATTTT. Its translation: CASSYRRTSGRITDTQYF.

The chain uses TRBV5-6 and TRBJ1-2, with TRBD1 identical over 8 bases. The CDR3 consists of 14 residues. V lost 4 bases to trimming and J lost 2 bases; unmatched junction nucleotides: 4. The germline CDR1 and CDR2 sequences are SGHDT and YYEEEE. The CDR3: CASSRTGPNYGYTF. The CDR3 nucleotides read TGTGCCAGCAGCCGGACAGGGCCGAACTATGGCTACACCTTC.

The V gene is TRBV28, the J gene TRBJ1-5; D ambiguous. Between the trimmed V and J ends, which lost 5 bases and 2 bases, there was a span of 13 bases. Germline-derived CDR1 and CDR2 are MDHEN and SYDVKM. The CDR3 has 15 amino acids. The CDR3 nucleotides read TGTGCCAGCAGTCCCGCTATGAGAGGCAATCAGCCCCAGCATTTT. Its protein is CASSPAMRGNQPQHF.

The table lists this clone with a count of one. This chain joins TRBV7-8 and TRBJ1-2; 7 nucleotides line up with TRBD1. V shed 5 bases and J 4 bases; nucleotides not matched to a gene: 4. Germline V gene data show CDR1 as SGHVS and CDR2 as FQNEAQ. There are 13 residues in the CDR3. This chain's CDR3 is CASSRQGLYGYTF. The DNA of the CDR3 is TGTGCCAGCAGCCGACAGGGTCTCTATGGCTACACCTTC.

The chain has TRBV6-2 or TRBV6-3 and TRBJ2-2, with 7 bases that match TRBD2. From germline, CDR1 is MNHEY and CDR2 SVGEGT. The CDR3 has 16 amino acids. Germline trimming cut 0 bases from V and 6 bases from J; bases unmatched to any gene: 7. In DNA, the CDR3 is TGTGCCAGCAGTTACTCGGGAGGGAGGTCATCCGGGGAGCTGTTTTTT. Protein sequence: CASSYSGGRSSGELFF.

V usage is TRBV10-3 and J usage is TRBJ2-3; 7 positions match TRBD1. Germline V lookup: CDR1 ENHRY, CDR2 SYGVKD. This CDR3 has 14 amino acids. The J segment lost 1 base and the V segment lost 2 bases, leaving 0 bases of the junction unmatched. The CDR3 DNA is TGTGCCATCAGTGAGGACAGGGGCACAGATACGCAGTATTTT. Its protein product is CAISEDRGTDTQYF.

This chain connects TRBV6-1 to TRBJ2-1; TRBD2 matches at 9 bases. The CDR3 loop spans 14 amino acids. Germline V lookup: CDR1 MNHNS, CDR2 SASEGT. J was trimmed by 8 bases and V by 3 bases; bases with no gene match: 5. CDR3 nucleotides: TGTGCCAGCAGTGAGCGGGGGGGTATGGATGAGCAGTTCTTC. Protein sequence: CASSERGGMDEQFF.

The CDR3 is CASSPTSGVTDTQYF. The DNA for the CDR3 is TGCGCCAGCAGCCCGACTAGCGGGGTGACAGATACGCAGTATTTT. The V and J genes are TRBV5-1 and TRBJ2-3; 11 bases are a match to TRBD2. Unmatched junction bases numbered 4, after V lost 4 bases and J lost 3 bases. The CDR3 loop spans 15 amino acids. Germline-derived CDR1 and CDR2 are SGHRS and YFSETQ.

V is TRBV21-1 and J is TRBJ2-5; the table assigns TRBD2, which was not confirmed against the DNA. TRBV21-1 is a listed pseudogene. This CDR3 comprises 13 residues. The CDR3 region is CASSRLTLETQYF. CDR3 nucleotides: TGTGCCAGCAGCAGACTGACCCTTGAGACCCAGTACTTC.

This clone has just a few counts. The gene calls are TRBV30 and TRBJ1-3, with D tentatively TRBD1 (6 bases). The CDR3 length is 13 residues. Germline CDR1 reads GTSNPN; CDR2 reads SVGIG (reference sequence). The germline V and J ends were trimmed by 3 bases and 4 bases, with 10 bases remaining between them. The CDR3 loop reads CAWRWGQGNTIYF. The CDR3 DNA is TGTGCCTGGAGATGGGGACAAGGAAACACCATATATTTT. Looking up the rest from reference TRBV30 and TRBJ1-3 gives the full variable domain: SQTIHQWPATLVQPVGSPLSLECTVEGTSNPNLYWYRQAAGRGLQLLFYSVGIGQISSEVPQNLSASRPQDRQFILSSKKLLLSDSGFYLCAWRWGQGNTIYFGEGSWLTVV.

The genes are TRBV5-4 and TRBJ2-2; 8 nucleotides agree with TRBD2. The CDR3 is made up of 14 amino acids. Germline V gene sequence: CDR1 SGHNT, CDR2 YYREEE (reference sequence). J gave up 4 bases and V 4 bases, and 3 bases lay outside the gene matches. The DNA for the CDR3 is TGTGCCAGCAGCCCGGCGGGAGGCACCGGGGAGCTGTTTTTT. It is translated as CASSPAGGTGELFF.

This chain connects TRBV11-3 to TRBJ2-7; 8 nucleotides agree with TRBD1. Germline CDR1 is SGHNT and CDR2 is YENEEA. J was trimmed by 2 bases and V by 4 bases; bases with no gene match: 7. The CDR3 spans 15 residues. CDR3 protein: CASSSSGTGPYEQYF. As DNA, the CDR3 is TGTGCCAGCAGCTCTTCCGGGACAGGACCCTACGAGCAGTACTTC.

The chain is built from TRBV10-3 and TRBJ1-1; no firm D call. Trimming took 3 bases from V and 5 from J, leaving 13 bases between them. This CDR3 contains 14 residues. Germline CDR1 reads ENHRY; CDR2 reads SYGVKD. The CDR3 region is CAISEERVRTEAFF. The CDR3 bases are TGTGCCATCAGTGAAGAGCGGGTAAGGACTGAAGCTTTCTTT.

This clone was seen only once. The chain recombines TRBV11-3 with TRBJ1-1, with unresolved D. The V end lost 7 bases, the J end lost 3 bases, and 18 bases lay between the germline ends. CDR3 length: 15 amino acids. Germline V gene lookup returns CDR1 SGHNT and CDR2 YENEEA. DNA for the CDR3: TGTGCCAGCACCAGAACCCCACGGAGGGACACTGAAGCTTTCTTT. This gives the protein CASTRTPRRDTEAFF.